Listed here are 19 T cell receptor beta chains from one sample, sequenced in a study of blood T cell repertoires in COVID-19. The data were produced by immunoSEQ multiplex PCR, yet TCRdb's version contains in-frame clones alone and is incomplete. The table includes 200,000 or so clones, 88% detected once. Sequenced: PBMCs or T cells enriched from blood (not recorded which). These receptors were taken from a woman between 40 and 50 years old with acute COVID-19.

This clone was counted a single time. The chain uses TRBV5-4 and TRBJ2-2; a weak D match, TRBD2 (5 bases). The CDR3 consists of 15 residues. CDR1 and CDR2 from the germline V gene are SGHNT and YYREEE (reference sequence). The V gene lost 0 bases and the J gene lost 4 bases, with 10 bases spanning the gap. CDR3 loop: CASSLVGVPTGELFF. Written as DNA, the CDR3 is TGTGCCAGCAGCTTGGTGGGAGTTCCCACCGGGGAGCTGTTTTTT.

CDR3 protein: CASSLMGGTEAFF. CDR3 nucleotide sequence: TGTGCCAGCAGCTTAATGGGGGGCACTGAAGCTTTCTTT. The chain has TRBV7-2 and TRBJ1-1; D might be TRBD1 (5 bases). The V and J ends lost 2 bases and 4 bases respectively, with 8 bases between them. The germline CDR1 and CDR2 sequences are SGHTA and FQGNSA. CDR3 length equals 13 residues.

The CDR3 spells CASSFREGRTDTQYF. The CDR3 DNA reads TGTGCCAGCAGCTTTAGGGAGGGCCGAACAGATACGCAGTATTTT. The V gene is TRBV11-3, the J gene TRBJ2-3; 7 bases align to TRBD2. This CDR3 spans 15 amino acids. Germline trimming cut 3 bases from V and 3 bases from J; bases unmatched to any gene: 6. Germline loops: CDR1 SGHNT, CDR2 YENEEA.

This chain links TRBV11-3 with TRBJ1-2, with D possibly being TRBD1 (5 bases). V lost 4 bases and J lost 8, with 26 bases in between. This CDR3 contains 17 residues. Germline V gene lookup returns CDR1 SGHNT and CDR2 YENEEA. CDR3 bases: TGTGCCAGCAGCTCAGCGTTACCCCCCAGGGCGTTCGCCGGCTACACCTTC. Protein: CASSSALPPRAFAGYTF.

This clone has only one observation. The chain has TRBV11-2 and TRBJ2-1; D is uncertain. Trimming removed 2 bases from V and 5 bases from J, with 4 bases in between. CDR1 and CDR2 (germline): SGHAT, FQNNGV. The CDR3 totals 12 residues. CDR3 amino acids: CASSLLDNEQFF. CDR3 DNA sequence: TGTGCCAGCAGCTTACTCGACAATGAGCAGTTCTTC.

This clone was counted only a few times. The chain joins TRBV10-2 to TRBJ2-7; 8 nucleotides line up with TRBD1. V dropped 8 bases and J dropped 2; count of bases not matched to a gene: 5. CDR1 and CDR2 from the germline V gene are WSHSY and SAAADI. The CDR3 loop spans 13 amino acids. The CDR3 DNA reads TGCGCCAGCGGGGGGACAGGCGCCTACGAGCAGTACTTC. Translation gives CASGGTGAYEQYF.

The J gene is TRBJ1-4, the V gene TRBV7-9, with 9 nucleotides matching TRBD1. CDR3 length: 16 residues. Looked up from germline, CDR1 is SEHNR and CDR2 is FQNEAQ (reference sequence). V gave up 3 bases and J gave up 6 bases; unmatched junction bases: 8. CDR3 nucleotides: TGTGCCAGCAGCTTGAGCTCGGGACAGGGATATGAAAAACTGTTTTTT. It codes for CASSLSSGQGYEKLFF.

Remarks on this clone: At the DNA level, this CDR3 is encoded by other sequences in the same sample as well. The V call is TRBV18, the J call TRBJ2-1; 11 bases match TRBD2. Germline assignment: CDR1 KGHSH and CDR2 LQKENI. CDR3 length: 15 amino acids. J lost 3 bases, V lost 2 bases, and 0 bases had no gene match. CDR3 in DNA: TGTGCCAGCTCACCAGGACTAGCGGGCTACAATGAGCAGTTCTTC. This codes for CASSPGLAGYNEQFF.

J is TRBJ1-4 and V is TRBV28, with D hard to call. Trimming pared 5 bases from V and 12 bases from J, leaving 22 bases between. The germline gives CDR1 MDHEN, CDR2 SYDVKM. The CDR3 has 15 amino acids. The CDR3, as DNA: TGTGCCAGCAGTCTGACGACACCCCCCTTGGTGGAACTGTTTTTT. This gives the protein CASSLTTPPLVELFF.

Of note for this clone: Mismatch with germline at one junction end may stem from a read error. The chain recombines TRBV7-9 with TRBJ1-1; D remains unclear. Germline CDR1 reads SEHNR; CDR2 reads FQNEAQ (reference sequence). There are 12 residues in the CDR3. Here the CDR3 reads CASSLLGAPGIF. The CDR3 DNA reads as TGTGCCAGCAGTCTCTTGGGTGCCCCAGGAATCTTT.

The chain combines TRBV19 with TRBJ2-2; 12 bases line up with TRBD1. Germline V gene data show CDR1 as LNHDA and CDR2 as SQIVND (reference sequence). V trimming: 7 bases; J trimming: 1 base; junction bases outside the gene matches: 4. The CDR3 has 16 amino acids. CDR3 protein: CASKGQGALNTGELFF. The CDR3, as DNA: TGTGCCAGTAAGGGACAGGGGGCACTGAACACCGGGGAGCTGTTTTTT.

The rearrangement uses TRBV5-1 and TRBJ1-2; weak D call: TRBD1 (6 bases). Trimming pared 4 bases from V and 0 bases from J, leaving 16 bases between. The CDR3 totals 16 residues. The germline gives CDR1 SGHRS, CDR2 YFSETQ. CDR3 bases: TGCGCCAGCAGCATAGGGACAAGGGGAACTAACTATGGCTACACCTTC. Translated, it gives CASSIGTRGTNYGYTF.

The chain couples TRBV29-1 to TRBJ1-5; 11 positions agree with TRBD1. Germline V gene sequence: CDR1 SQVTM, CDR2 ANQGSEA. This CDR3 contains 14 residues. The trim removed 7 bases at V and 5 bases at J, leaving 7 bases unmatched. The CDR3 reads CSARTGGVDQPQHF. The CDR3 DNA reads TGCAGCGCTAGGACAGGGGGCGTTGATCAGCCCCAGCATTTT. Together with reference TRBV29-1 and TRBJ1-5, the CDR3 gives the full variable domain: SAVISQKPSRDICQRGTSLTIQCQVDSQVTMMFWYRQQPGQSLTLIATANQGSEATYESGFVIDKFPISRPNLTFSTLTVSNMSPEDSSIYLCSARTGGVDQPQHFGDGTRLSIL.

CDR3 loop: CASSTTAGLGYNEQFF. Here the CDR3 DNA reads TGTGCCAGTAGTACCACCGCGGGGTTGGGTTACAATGAGCAGTTCTTC. V and J are TRBV19 and TRBJ2-1; weak D call: TRBD2 (6 bases). CDR3 length: 16 residues. V lost 4 bases and J lost 4, with 17 bases in between. Looked up from germline, CDR1 is LNHDA and CDR2 is SQIVND (reference sequence).

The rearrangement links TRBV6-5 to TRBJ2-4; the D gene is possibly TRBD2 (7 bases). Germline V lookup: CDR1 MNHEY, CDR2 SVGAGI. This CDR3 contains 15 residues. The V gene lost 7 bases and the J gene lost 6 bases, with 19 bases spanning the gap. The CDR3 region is CASNGGQGRANIQYF. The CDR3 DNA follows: TGTGCCAGCAACGGGGGGCAGGGCCGGGCAAACATTCAGTACTTC.

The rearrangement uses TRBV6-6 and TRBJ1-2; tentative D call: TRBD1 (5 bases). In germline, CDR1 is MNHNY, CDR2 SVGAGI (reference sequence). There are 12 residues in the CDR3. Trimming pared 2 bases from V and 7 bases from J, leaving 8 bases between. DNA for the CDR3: TGTGCCAGCAGTTACACCCAGGGTGGCTACACCTTC. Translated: CASSYTQGGYTF.

As DNA, the CDR3 is TGTGCCAGCAGCTTGACGGGAGGTTTGAACACTGAAGCTTTCTTT. This encodes CASSLTGGLNTEAFF. V gene TRBV5-5 combines with J gene TRBJ1-1; D ambiguous. V was clipped by 1 base and J by 0 bases, with 10 bases between them. There are 15 residues in the CDR3. In germline, CDR1 is SGHKS, CDR2 YYEKEE (reference sequence).

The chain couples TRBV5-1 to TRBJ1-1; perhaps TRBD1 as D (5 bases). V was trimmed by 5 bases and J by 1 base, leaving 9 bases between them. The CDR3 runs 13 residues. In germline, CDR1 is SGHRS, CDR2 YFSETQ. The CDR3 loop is CASRYTGNTEAFF. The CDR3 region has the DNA TGCGCCAGCAGATACACAGGGAACACTGAAGCTTTCTTT. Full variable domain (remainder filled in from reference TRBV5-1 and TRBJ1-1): KAGVTQTPRYLIKTRGQQVTLSCSPISGHRSVSWYQQTPGQGLQFLFEYFSETQRNKGNFPGRFSGRQFSNSRSEMNVSTLELGDSALYLCASRYTGNTEAFFGQGTRLTVV.

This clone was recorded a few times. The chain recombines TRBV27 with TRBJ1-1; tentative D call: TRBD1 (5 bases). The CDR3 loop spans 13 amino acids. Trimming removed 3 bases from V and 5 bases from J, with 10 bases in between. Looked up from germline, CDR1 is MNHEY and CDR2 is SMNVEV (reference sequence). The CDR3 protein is CASSLDRGTEAFF. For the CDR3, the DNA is TGTGCCAGCAGTTTGGATCGGGGGACTGAAGCTTTCTTT.